The 27 T cell receptor beta chains reported below all come from one sample, sequenced in a study of OX40 agonist ivuxolimab in advanced cancers. Generated by immunoSEQ multiplex PCR, the TCRdb table keeps only in-frame clones and is missing some. The data contain tens of thousands of clones, approximately 94% of them singletons. The material sequenced was CD4+ or CD8+ T cells sorted from blood, taken in a trial of the OX40 agonist ivuxolimab. These receptors came from an adult with an advanced solid tumor such as melanoma, head and neck, liver or kidney cancer.

V is TRBV9 and J is TRBJ2-5; D remains ambiguous. CDR3 length equals 14 residues. Germline V gene sequence: CDR1 SGDLS, CDR2 YYNGEE. V was shortened by 0 bases and J by 2 bases, with 8 bases between the two germline ends. CDR3 residues: CASSVEGNQETQYF. CDR3 DNA: TGTGCCAGCAGCGTAGAGGGAAATCAAGAGACCCAGTACTTC.

V usage is TRBV6-6 and J usage is TRBJ2-5, with a tentative D call TRBD2 (5 bases). V was pared by 3 bases and J by 3 bases, with 17 bases between. There are 16 residues in the CDR3. Germline V gene sequence: CDR1 MNHNY, CDR2 SVGAGI (reference sequence). This chain's CDR3 is CASSYLLAGNKETQYF. The CDR3 DNA reads as TGTGCCAGCAGTTATTTACTCGCCGGGAATAAAGAGACCCAGTACTTC.

This clone is medium-sized in the sample. The V gene is TRBV6-1, the J gene TRBJ1-3, with a possible D match to TRBD1 (5 bases). The CDR3 consists of 15 residues. Germline V gene lookup returns CDR1 MNHNS and CDR2 SASEGT. Trimming removed 8 bases at V and 0 bases at J, with 14 bases between. In nucleotides, the CDR3 is TGTGCCAGCGGGGCCGGAAGGGCCTCTGGAAACACCATATATTTT. Its protein is CASGAGRASGNTIYF.

The chain links TRBV6-5 to TRBJ1-2; D is unclear. The germline gives CDR1 MNHEY, CDR2 SVGAGI. V was trimmed by 2 bases and J by 5 bases, leaving 15 bases between them. CDR3 length equals 15 residues. CDR3 in DNA: TGTGCCAGCAGTTACGAGGCAGGCAGCAGTTATGGCTACACCTTC. Its protein is CASSYEAGSSYGYTF.

The chain uses TRBV2 and TRBJ1-1; no firm D call. The CDR3 is made up of 14 amino acids. The ends were cut back, 0 bases at V and 8 bases at J, with 13 bases in the middle. Germline V gene lookup returns CDR1 SNHLY and CDR2 FYNNEI. The CDR3 DNA is TGTGCCAGCAGTGAAGCAGCAGGTACCGACGAAGCTTTCTTT. Its translation: CASSEAAGTDEAFF. Full variable domain (outside the CDR3, taken from reference TRBV2 and TRBJ1-1): EPEVTQTPSHQVTQMGQEVILRCVPISNHLYFYWYRQILGQKVEFLVSFYNNEISEKSEIFDDQFSVERPDGSNFTLKIRSTKLEDSAMYFCASSEAAGTDEAFFGQGTRLTVV.

This clone was recorded once. The chain is built from TRBV9 and TRBJ2-1, with D unclear. V was trimmed by 3 bases and J by 3 bases, leaving 10 bases between them. Germline V gives CDR1 SGDLS, CDR2 YYNGEE. The CDR3 loop spans 14 amino acids. CDR3 protein: CASSDPRYYNEQFF. In nucleotides, the CDR3 is TGTGCCAGCAGCGATCCCCGCTACTACAATGAGCAGTTCTTC.

V and J are TRBV28 and TRBJ2-7; D is possibly TRBD1 (6 bases). Germline loops: CDR1 MDHEN, CDR2 SYDVKM. Trimming removed 2 bases from V and 2 bases from J, with 10 bases in between. The CDR3 is 14 amino acids. The CDR3 region has the DNA TGTGCCAGCAGTTTAACAGGGACGGCCTACGAGCAGTACTTC. It specifies CASSLTGTAYEQYF.

The chain carries TRBV7-6 and TRBJ2-5, with a possible D match to TRBD2 (5 bases). Trimming left V 2 bases short and J 3 bases short, with 13 bases between. CDR3 size: 15 residues. Looked up from germline, CDR1 is SGHVS and CDR2 is FNYEAQ. The chain's CDR3 is CASSLQAEGKETQYF. CDR3 in DNA: TGTGCCAGCAGCTTACAGGCAGAGGGAAAAGAGACCCAGTACTTC.

The chain links TRBV7-3 to TRBJ2-2, with D unclear. Germline V gene lookup returns CDR1 SGHTA and CDR2 FQGTGA. The CDR3 has 12 residues. Trimming removed 8 bases at V and 5 bases at J, with 9 bases between. CDR3 amino acids: CASALRTGELFF. The CDR3 region has the DNA TGTGCCAGCGCCCTCCGTACCGGGGAGCTGTTTTTT. The entire variable domain, with the rest obtained from reference TRBV7-3 and TRBJ2-2, is as follows: GAGVSQTPSNKVTEKGKYVELRCDPISGHTALYWYRQSLGQGPEFLIYFQGTGAADDSGLPNDRFFAVRPEGSVSTLKIQRTERGDSAVYLCASALRTGELFFGEGSRLTVL.

The count of this clone is one. The chain combines TRBV11-2 with TRBJ1-5; D gene uncertain. Germline values: CDR1 SGHAT, CDR2 FQNNGV. V shed 0 bases and J shed 5 bases, with 5 bases lying between them. This CDR3 has 13 amino acids. CDR3: CASSLDPDQPQHF. As DNA, the CDR3 is TGTGCCAGCAGCTTAGATCCGGATCAGCCCCAGCATTTT.

V usage is TRBV7-3 and J usage is TRBJ2-1, with D unresolved. Germline CDR1 reads SGHTA; CDR2 reads FQGTGA. V lost 2 bases and J lost 5, with 4 bases in between. The CDR3 length is 12 residues. CDR3 sequence: CASSLQDNEQFF. The CDR3 nucleotides read TGTGCCAGCAGCTTACAGGACAATGAGCAGTTCTTC.

The chain employs TRBV7-8 and TRBJ2-2; D is undetermined. From germline, CDR1 is SGHVS and CDR2 FQNEAQ. This CDR3 has 13 residues. Trimming pared 4 bases from V and 4 bases from J, leaving 7 bases between. CDR3 sequence (DNA): TGTGCCAGCAGCTCAACCTTCACCGGGGAGCTGTTTTTT. Translation gives CASSSTFTGELFF. Together with reference TRBV7-8 and TRBJ2-2, the CDR3 gives the full variable domain: GAGVSQSPRYKVAKRGQDVALRCDPISGHVSLFWYQQALGQGPEFLTYFQNEAQLDKSGLPSDRFFAERPEGSVSTLKIQRTQQEDSAVYLCASSSTFTGELFFGEGSRLTVL.

The rearrangement uses TRBV7-6 and TRBJ2-2, with 9 bases that match TRBD2. The length of the CDR3 is 16 residues. Germline V gene data show CDR1 as SGHVS and CDR2 as FNYEAQ. J lost 3 bases, V lost 1 base, and 3 bases had no gene match. The CDR3 loop reads CASSLESSGDTGELFF. The CDR3 nucleotides are TGTGCCAGCAGCTTAGAGTCTAGCGGGGACACCGGGGAGCTGTTTTTT.

This CDR3 reads CASSENVRSAYTEAFF. The CDR3 DNA sequence: TGTGCCAGCAGTGAAAATGTGAGGTCAGCATACACTGAAGCTTTCTTT. This chain joins TRBV6-1 and TRBJ1-1, with D uncertain. V gave up 2 bases and J gave up 3 bases, with 16 bases separating them. This CDR3 has 16 amino acids. Germline-derived CDR1 and CDR2 are MNHNS and SASEGT.

This clone was picked up one time. This rearrangement joins TRBV11-2 to TRBJ2-2; D is unresolved. CDR1 is SGHAT, CDR2 FQNNGV, per germline. V lost 2 bases to trimming and J lost 4 bases, with 8 bases between them. The CDR3 is 14 amino acids. CDR3 nucleotide sequence: TGTGCCAGCAGCTTACCAAGGGTCACCGGGGAGCTGTTTTTT. This sequence encodes CASSLPRVTGELFF. Filled out from reference TRBV11-2 and TRBJ2-2, the complete variable domain reads EAGVAQSPRYKIIEKRQSVAFWCNPISGHATLYWYQQILGQGPKLLIQFQNNGVVDDSQLPKDRFSAERLKGVDSTLKIQPAKLEDSAVYLCASSLPRVTGELFFGEGSRLTVL.

The V gene is TRBV9, the J gene TRBJ2-7; 9 bases map to TRBD1. Trimming at V came to 3 bases and at J to 2 bases, leaving 3 bases not matched to a gene. CDR1 and CDR2 (germline): SGDLS, YYNGEE. This CDR3 contains 14 residues. The DNA for the CDR3 is TGTGCCAGCAGCGCGCGGACAGGGGCCTACGAGCAGTACTTC. Amino acid sequence: CASSARTGAYEQYF. Full variable domain (missing parts from reference TRBV9 and TRBJ2-7): DSGVTQTPKHLITATGQRVTLRCSPRSGDLSVYWYQQSLDQGLQFLIQYYNGEERAKGNILERFSAQQFPDLHSELNLSSLELGDSALYFCASSARTGAYEQYFGPGTRLTVT.

The chain recombines TRBV12-2 with TRBJ1-1. TRBV12-2 is tagged as a pseudogene. The CDR3 loop spans 16 amino acids. The CDR3 nucleotides are TGTGCAAGTCGCCGGAGGGCCGTACCGAAAAACACTGAAGCTTTCTTT. It translates to CASRRRAVPKNTEAFF.

The J gene is TRBJ2-1, the V gene TRBV28; 9 bases map to TRBD2. V lost 4 bases to trimming and J lost 9 bases; unmatched junction nucleotides: 13. Germline V gene data show CDR1 as MDHEN and CDR2 as SYDVKM. The CDR3 contains 16 residues. The DNA for the CDR3 is TGTGCCAGCAGTTCCGTAGGCGGGAGGGCCTCTAGTGAGCAGTTCTTC. Protein: CASSSVGGRASSEQFF.

The V and J genes are TRBV18 and TRBJ2-3; TRBD2 matches at 12 bases. V trimming: 4 bases; J trimming: 0 bases; junction bases outside the gene matches: 14. CDR3 length equals 20 residues. In germline, CDR1 is KGHSH, CDR2 LQKENI. This CDR3 is CASSLEDPGLAGYSTDTQYF. CDR3 nucleotide sequence: TGTGCCAGCTCACTCGAAGACCCGGGACTAGCGGGTTATAGCACAGATACGCAGTATTTT.

The rearrangement links TRBV6-5 to TRBJ2-5, with 7 nucleotides matching TRBD2. Unmatched junction bases numbered 12, after V lost 6 bases and J lost 5 bases. Germline CDR1 reads MNHEY; CDR2 reads SVGAGI. The CDR3 spans 15 residues. The CDR3 DNA reads as TGTGCCAGCAGCTCCCAGGGAATACTAGCGGAGACCCAGTACTTC. It encodes CASSSQGILAETQYF.

J is TRBJ1-2 and V is TRBV7-9; D is ambiguous. Germline V gene data show CDR1 as SEHNR and CDR2 as FQNEAQ (reference sequence). The CDR3 totals 12 residues. The V end lost 5 bases, the J end lost 3 bases, and 7 bases lay between the germline ends. The CDR3 DNA is TGTGCCAGCAGCGCCGCAGACTATGGCTACACCTTC. Its protein product is CASSAADYGYTF.

The chain employs TRBV27 and TRBJ2-3; TRBD2 matches 7 bases. The CDR3 has 14 amino acids. V trimming: 5 bases; J trimming: 1 base; junction bases outside the gene matches: 3. Germline CDR1 reads MNHEY; CDR2 reads SMNVEV (reference sequence). This CDR3 is CASSPTSRTDTQYF. The CDR3 coding sequence is TGTGCCAGCAGTCCGACTAGCCGCACAGATACGCAGTATTTT.

The chain couples TRBV28 to TRBJ2-7, with D possibly matching TRBD2 (5 bases). V was clipped by 5 bases and J by 5 bases, with 19 bases between them. The germline V gene encodes CDR1 MDHEN and CDR2 SYDVKM. This CDR3 is built from 15 residues. CDR3 DNA sequence: TGTGCCAGCAGTAAACCGGGATACAAAGAGGACGAGCAGTACTTC. Translating gives CASSKPGYKEDEQYF.

The chain uses TRBV5-1 and TRBJ2-3; a possible D gene is TRBD2 (6 bases). This CDR3 is 18 amino acids long. Germline V gene sequence: CDR1 SGHRS, CDR2 YFSETQ. Trimming pared 0 bases from V and 0 bases from J, leaving 17 bases between. Here the CDR3 DNA reads TGCGCCAGCAGCTTGGGACTAGATGGGGGACTTAGCACAGATACGCAGTATTTT. It yields the protein CASSLGLDGGLSTDTQYF.

The chain is built from TRBV6-5 and TRBJ2-1; possible D gene TRBD2, 5 bases. The V gene lost 2 bases and the J gene lost 6 bases, with 14 bases spanning the gap. The CDR3 is 15 residues long. Germline CDR1 reads MNHEY; CDR2 reads SVGAGI. The chain's CDR3 is CASSYVEGGSNEQFF. The CDR3 DNA reads as TGTGCCAGCAGTTACGTGGAAGGCGGGTCCAATGAGCAGTTCTTC.

This rearrangement joins TRBV7-9 to TRBJ2-7; the D gene could be TRBD1 or TRBD2 (5 bases each). There are 15 residues in the CDR3. CDR1 and CDR2 from the germline V gene are SEHNR and FQNEAQ (reference sequence). The ends were cut back, 0 bases at V and 4 bases at J, with 13 bases in the middle. The CDR3 spells CASSLARGTDYEQYF. CDR3 DNA sequence: TGTGCCAGCAGCTTAGCCAGAGGGACGGATTACGAGCAGTACTTC.

The rearrangement uses TRBV6-5 and TRBJ2-7; no clear D. The germline gives CDR1 MNHEY, CDR2 SVGAGI. The CDR3 loop spans 13 amino acids. The V gene lost 1 base and the J gene lost 6 bases, with 10 bases spanning the gap. The CDR3, as DNA: TGTGCCAGCAGTTACTACACCCCCTCCGAGCAGTACTTC. It encodes CASSYYTPSEQYF.